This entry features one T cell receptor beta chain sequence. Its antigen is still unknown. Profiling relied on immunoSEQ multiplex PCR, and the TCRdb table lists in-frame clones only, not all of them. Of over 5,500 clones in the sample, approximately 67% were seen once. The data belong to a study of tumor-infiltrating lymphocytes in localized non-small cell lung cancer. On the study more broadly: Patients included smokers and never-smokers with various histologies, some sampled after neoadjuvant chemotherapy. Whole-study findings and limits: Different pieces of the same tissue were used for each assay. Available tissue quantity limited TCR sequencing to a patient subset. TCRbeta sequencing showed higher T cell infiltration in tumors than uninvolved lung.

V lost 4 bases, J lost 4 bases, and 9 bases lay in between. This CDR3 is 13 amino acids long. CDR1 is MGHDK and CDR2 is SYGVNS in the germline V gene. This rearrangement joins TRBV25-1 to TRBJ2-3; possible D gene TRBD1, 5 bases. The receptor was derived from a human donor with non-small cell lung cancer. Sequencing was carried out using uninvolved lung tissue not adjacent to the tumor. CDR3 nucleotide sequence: TGTGCCAGCAGTGCCCTGACAGCAGATACGCAGTATTTT. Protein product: CASSALTADTQYF. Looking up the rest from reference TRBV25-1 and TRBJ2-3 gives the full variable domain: EADIYQTPRYLVIGTGKKITLECSQTMGHDKMYWYQQDPGMELHLIHYSYGVNSTEKGDLSSESTVSRIRTEHFPLTLESARPSHTSQYLCASSALTADTQYFGPGTRLTVL.